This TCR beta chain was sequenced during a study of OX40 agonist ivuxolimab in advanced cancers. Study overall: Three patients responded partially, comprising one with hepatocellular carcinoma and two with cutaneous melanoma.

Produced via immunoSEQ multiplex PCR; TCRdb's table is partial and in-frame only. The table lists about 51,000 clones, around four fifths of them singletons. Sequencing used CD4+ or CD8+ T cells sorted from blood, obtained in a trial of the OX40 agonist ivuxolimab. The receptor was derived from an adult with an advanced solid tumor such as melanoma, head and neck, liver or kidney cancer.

Here the CDR3 DNA reads TGTGCCAGCAGCCAATCCGGGACGATGAACACTGAAGCTTTCTTT. Its translation is CASSQSGTMNTEAFF. The chain employs TRBV7-6 and TRBJ1-1, with D tentatively TRBD1 (5 bases). Trimming stripped 5 bases from V and 0 bases from J, with 13 bases between. The V gene's germline CDR1 is SGHVS and CDR2 FNYEAQ. There are 15 residues in the CDR3.